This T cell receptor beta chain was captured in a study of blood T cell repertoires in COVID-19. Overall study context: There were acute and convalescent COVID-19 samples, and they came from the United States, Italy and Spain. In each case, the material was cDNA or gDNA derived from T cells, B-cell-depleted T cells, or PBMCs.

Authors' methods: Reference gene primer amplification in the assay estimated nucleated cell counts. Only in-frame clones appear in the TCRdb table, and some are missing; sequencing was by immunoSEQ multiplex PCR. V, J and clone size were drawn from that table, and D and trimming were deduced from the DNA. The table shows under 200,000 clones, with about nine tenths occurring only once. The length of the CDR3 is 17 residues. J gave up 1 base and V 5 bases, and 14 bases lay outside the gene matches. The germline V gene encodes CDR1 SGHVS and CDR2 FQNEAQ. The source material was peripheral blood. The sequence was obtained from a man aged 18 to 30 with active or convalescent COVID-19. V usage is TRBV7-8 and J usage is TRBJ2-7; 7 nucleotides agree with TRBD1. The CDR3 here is CASSITPPGTESYEQYF. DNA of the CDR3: TGTGCCAGCAGCATCACACCCCCGGGGACAGAATCCTACGAGCAGTACTTC.